A selection of T cell receptor beta chains follows, all from one sample in a study of shared clonotypes between healthy human individuals. Method: immunoSEQ multiplex PCR; TCRdb's copy keeps in-frame clones and lacks some. The sample includes more than 400,000 clones, approximately 81% of them seen just once. The specimen was PBMCs. These receptors originate from a middle-aged woman in good health. Some clones in this sample may be carry-over from other donors' samples. Each CDR3 is given with its conserved first and last residue. D genes are given only for firm matches. Clone size is not always given. Where it is, it says once, few, many or a class for expanded clones.

TGCGCCAGCAGTGTAGCGTTGCTAGCGGTGAAACCCTACGAGCAGTACTTC CASSVALLAVKPYEQYF NA TRBJ2-7 TRBD2 TRBV10-1
TGTGCCAGCAGCCCACGGGACCGCGGGGGTAACACCTTC CASSPRDRGGNTF NA TRBJ1-2 NA TRBV14
TGTGCCAGCAGTGATTTGGGGACGGATGGAGCTGGCGGCTACACCTTC CASSDLGTDGAGGYTF NA TRBJ1-2 NA TRBV2
TGTGCCTGGAGTTATAGCGGGAGTAGGAACGAGCAGTACTTC CAWSYSGSRNEQYF NA TRBJ2-7 TRBD2 TRBV30
TGTGCCAGCAGAATTAGGGGTGAGCAGTTCTTC CASRIRGEQFF few TRBJ2-1 NA TRBV27
TGTGCCAGCAGCTCCGGACGGTGGGGGCCTAACTATGGCTACACCTTC CASSSGRWGPNYGYTF NA TRBJ1-2 NA TRBV7-8
TGTGCCAGCTCACCAGAAGTGAGAGAGACCCAGTACTTC CASSPEVRETQYF NA TRBJ2-5 NA TRBV18
TGTGCCAGTAGTTCATCCGGGACAGTCATAGGTGGCTACACCTTC CASSSSGTVIGGYTF few TRBJ1-2 TRBD1 TRBV19
TGTGCCAGCAGCTCCCGTCTTGCGGGACAGGGTGCGTCGGTCGGCTACACCTTC CASSSRLAGQGASVGYTF NA TRBJ1-2 TRBD1 TRBV11-2
TGTGCTGTAACAGGGCCCCTTGACAATGAGCAGTTCTTC CAVTGPLDNEQFF NA TRBJ2-1 NA TRBV28
TGCGCCAGCAGCACACTAGGAAGCTCCTACAATGAGCAGTTCTTC CASSTLGSSYNEQFF NA TRBJ2-1 NA TRBV5-1